A selection of T cell receptor beta chains follows, all from one sample in a study of OX40 agonist ivuxolimab in advanced cancers. Produced via immunoSEQ multiplex PCR; TCRdb's table is partial and in-frame only. The sample has some 80,000 clones; 87% are singletons. This sample comprised CD4+ or CD8+ T cells sorted from blood, obtained in a trial of the OX40 agonist ivuxolimab. Receptor source: an adult with an advanced solid tumor such as melanoma, head and neck, liver or kidney cancer. The CDR3 runs from the conserved cysteine through the conserved F or W. A D gene is named only where the DNA matches it firmly. Some rows have no size entry. The others give once, few or many, or a class for an expanded clone.

clone_size: -; j_call: TRBJ1-2; v_call: TRBV6-5; d_call: -; cdr3_nt: TGTGCCAGCAGTTCGGGCTTCTATGGCTACACCTTC; cdr3_aa: CASSSGFYGYTF
clone_size: -; j_call: TRBJ1-5; v_call: TRBV2; d_call: -; cdr3_nt: TGTGCCAGCAGTGAAAGTCTCAATCAGCCCCAGCATTTT; cdr3_aa: CASSESLNQPQHF
clone_size: -; j_call: TRBJ2-7; v_call: TRBV6-5; d_call: -; cdr3_nt: TGTGCCAGCAGTAGGACTCCGTCCGAGCAGTACTTC; cdr3_aa: CASSRTPSEQYF
clone_size: -; j_call: TRBJ2-5; v_call: TRBV29-1; d_call: -; cdr3_nt: TGCAGCGTTGAGTTGCGGGGGCGAGGGCCCGAGGCCCAGTACTTC; cdr3_aa: CSVELRGRGPEAQYF
clone_size: once; j_call: TRBJ2-3; v_call: TRBV7-3; d_call: -; cdr3_nt: TGTGCCAGCAGCTTAACGGCGTTCGATACGCAGTATTTT; cdr3_aa: CASSLTAFDTQYF
clone_size: -; j_call: TRBJ1-1; v_call: TRBV19; d_call: -; cdr3_nt: TGTGCCAGTAGTTTGAGGGGCCGGACTGAAGCTTTCTTT; cdr3_aa: CASSLRGRTEAFF
clone_size: -; j_call: TRBJ2-2; v_call: TRBV11-2; d_call: -; cdr3_nt: TGTGCCAGCAGCTCGTCGACAGCTAACACCGGGGAGCTGTTTTTT; cdr3_aa: CASSSSTANTGELFF
clone_size: once; j_call: TRBJ1-2; v_call: TRBV18; d_call: -; cdr3_nt: TGTGCCAGCTCACCATGGGGATCAGACTATGGCTACACCTTC; cdr3_aa: CASSPWGSDYGYTF
clone_size: few; j_call: TRBJ1-5; v_call: TRBV14; d_call: -; cdr3_nt: TGTGCCAGCAGCCCAGATAGCAATCAGCCCCAGCATTTT; cdr3_aa: CASSPDSNQPQHF
clone_size: -; j_call: TRBJ1-2; v_call: TRBV5-1; d_call: TRBD1; cdr3_nt: TGCGCCAGCAGCTTGAGTACCGGGACAGGAACCTATGGCTACACCTTC; cdr3_aa: CASSLSTGTGTYGYTF
clone_size: -; j_call: TRBJ2-7; v_call: TRBV11-3; d_call: -; cdr3_nt: TGTGCCAGCATCCTCTCCTACGAGCAGTACTTC; cdr3_aa: CASILSYEQYF
clone_size: -; j_call: TRBJ2-2; v_call: TRBV7-2; d_call: -; cdr3_nt: TGTGCCAGCAGCTTAGCCTGGAGGAACACCGGGGAGCTGTTTTTT; cdr3_aa: CASSLAWRNTGELFF
clone_size: -; j_call: TRBJ2-5; v_call: TRBV7-9; d_call: TRBD2; cdr3_nt: TGTGCCAGCAGTCATAGCGGGAGAGTAGAGACCCAGTACTTC; cdr3_aa: CASSHSGRVETQYF
clone_size: -; j_call: TRBJ2-2; v_call: TRBV28; d_call: -; cdr3_nt: TGTGCCAGCATGTCGAGGGGACATGAGCTGTTTTTT; cdr3_aa: CASMSRGHELFF
clone_size: -; j_call: TRBJ2-1; v_call: TRBV28; d_call: -; cdr3_nt: TGTGCCAGCAGTTTCGTGAATGAGCAGTTCTTC; cdr3_aa: CASSFVNEQFF
clone_size: few; j_call: TRBJ2-4; v_call: TRBV20-1; d_call: TRBD1; cdr3_nt: TGCAGTGCCGACCGCTGGGACAGGGTATACTTC; cdr3_aa: CSADRWDRVYF
clone_size: -; j_call: TRBJ1-2; v_call: TRBV19; d_call: -; cdr3_nt: TGTGCCAGTAGTCCGCGGGGTCACTATGGCTACACCTTC; cdr3_aa: CASSPRGHYGYTF